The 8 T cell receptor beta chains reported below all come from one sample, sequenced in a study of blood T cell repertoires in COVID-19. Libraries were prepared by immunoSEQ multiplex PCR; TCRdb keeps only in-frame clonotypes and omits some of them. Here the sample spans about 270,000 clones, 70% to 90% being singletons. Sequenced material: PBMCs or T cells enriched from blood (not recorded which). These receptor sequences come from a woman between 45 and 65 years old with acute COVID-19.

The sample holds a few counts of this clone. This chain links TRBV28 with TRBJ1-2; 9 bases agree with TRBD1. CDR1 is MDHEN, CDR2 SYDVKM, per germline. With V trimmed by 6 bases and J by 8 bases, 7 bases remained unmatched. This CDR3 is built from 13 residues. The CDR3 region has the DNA TGTGCCAGCAGCGAACAGGGGGCAGGGGGCTACACCTTC. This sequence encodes CASSEQGAGGYTF.

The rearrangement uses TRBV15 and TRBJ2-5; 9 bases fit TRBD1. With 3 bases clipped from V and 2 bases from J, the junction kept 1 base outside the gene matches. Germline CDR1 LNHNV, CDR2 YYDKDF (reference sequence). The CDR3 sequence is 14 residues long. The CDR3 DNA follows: TGTGCCACCAGCAGGGACAGGGGACAAGAGACCCAGTACTTC. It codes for CATSRDRGQETQYF. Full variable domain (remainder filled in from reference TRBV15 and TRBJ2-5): DAMVIQNPRYQVTQFGKPVTLSCSQTLNHNVMYWYQQKSSQAPKLLFHYYDKDFNNEADTPDNFQSRRPNTSFCFLDIRSPGLGDTAMYLCATSRDRGQETQYFGPGTRLLVL.

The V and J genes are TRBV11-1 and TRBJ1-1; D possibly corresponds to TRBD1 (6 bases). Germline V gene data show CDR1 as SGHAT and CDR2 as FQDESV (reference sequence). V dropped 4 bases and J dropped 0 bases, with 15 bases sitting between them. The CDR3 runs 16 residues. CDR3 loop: CASSSPGGGLNTEAFF. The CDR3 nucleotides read TGTGCCAGCAGCTCTCCGGGGGGCGGCCTGAACACTGAAGCTTTCTTT.

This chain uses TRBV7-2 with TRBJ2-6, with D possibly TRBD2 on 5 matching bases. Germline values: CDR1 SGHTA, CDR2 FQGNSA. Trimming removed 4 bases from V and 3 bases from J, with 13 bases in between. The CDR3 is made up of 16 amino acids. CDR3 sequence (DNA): TGTGCCAGCAGCTCCTTGCGGGCAAATGGGGCCAACGTCCTGACTTTC. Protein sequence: CASSSLRANGANVLTF.

The CDR3 bases are TGTGCCAGCAGCGTACCACTAGCGGGGGGCCCAGATACGCAGTATTTT. Amino acids: CASSVPLAGGPDTQYF. This chain links TRBV9 with TRBJ2-3; TRBD2 agrees at 12 bases. The germline V gene encodes CDR1 SGDLS and CDR2 YYNGEE. The CDR3 sequence is 16 residues long. V trimming: 1 base; J trimming: 4 bases; junction bases outside the gene matches: 4. Looking up the rest from reference TRBV9 and TRBJ2-3 gives the full variable domain: DSGVTQTPKHLITATGQRVTLRCSPRSGDLSVYWYQQSLDQGLQFLIQYYNGEERAKGNILERFSAQQFPDLHSELNLSSLELGDSALYFCASSVPLAGGPDTQYFGPGTRLTVL.

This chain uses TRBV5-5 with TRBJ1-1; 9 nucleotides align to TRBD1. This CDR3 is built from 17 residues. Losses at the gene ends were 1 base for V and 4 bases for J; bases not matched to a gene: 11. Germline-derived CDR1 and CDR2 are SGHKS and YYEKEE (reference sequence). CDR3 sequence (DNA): TGTGCCAGCAGCTTGTATCCGACAGGGGGAATGGTCACTGAAGCTTTCTTT. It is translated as CASSLYPTGGMVTEAFF. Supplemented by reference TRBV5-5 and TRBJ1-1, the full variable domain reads DAGVTQSPTHLIKTRGQQVTLRCSPISGHKSVSWYQQVLGQGPQFIFQYYEKEERGRGNFPDRFSARQFPNYSSELNVNALLLGDSALYLCASSLYPTGGMVTEAFFGQGTRLTVV.

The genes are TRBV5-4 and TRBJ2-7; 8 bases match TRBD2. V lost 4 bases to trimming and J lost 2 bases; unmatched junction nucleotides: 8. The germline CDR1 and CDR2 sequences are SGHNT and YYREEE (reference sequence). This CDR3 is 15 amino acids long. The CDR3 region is CASSRTGGPPYEQYF. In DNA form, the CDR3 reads TGTGCCAGCAGCCGGACGGGGGGGCCTCCCTACGAGCAGTACTTC.

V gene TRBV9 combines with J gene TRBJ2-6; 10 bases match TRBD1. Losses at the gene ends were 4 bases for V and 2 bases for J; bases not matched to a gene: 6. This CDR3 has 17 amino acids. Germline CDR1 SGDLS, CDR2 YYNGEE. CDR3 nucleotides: TGTGCCAGCAGCCCTTCCGGGACAGGGGCTGGGGCCAACGTCCTGACTTTC. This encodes CASSPSGTGAGANVLTF.